A single sample gave rise to the 11 T cell receptor beta chains below, sequenced in a study of blood T cell repertoires in COVID-19 (TCRdb year 2020). Library preparation used the immunoSEQ multiplex PCR assay. This immuneACCESS table, as held by TCRdb, lists in-frame sequences with V and J called but not all clones. Of the missing ones, under half trace to an unresolved V gene in checked studies; the others have no known cause. In all, the sample holds some 33,000 clones, and around 90% of those were seen once. The top ten hold around 21% of the sample. The sequenced material came from peripheral blood. These receptors were collected from a man in his 60s with acute or convalescent COVID-19.

The rearrangement uses TRBV5-8 and TRBJ1-5; D not certain. The CDR3 has 16 residues. V was pared by 3 bases and J by 0 bases, with 13 bases between. Germline V lookup: CDR1 SGHTS, CDR2 YDEGEE. The chain's CDR3 is CASSSPGIISNQPQHF. Written as DNA, the CDR3 is TGTGCCAGCAGCTCTCCCGGGATCATTAGCAATCAGCCCCAGCATTTT.

The chain combines TRBV5-1 with TRBJ2-5; 9 positions match TRBD2. V shed 4 bases, J shed 4 bases, and the junction held 5 bases outside the gene matches. This CDR3 spans 14 amino acids. In germline, CDR1 is SGHRS, CDR2 YFSETQ. The CDR3 DNA sequence: TGCGCCAGCAGCAAGCCGGGACTAGCAGAGACCCAGTACTTC. Translated: CASSKPGLAETQYF.

The rearrangement links TRBV29-1 to TRBJ1-1; D gene uncertain. Germline CDR1 reads SQVTM; CDR2 reads ANQGSEA. This CDR3 has 13 residues. Between the trimmed V and J ends, which lost 5 bases and 1 base, there was a span of 11 bases. CDR3 residues: CSVQPTGNTEAFF. CDR3 DNA sequence: TGCAGCGTTCAACCGACGGGGAACACTGAAGCTTTCTTT.

The CDR3 region is CASSEAGAGQTTQYF. The DNA for the CDR3 is TGTGCCAGCAGTGAAGCGGGGGCAGGCCAAACGACCCAGTACTTC. This chain links TRBV6-1 with TRBJ2-5; D possibly corresponds to TRBD1 (6 bases). The length of the CDR3 is 15 residues. CDR1 and CDR2 (germline): MNHNS, SASEGT. V lost 0 bases and J lost 7, with 15 bases in between.

V and J are TRBV4-1 and TRBJ1-4; D is undetermined. This CDR3 comprises 16 residues. Trimming stripped 4 bases from V and 0 bases from J, with 12 bases between. Germline lookup yields CDR1 MGHRA and CDR2 YSYEKL. The CDR3 region is CASSRVYSATNEKLFF. In DNA form, the CDR3 reads TGCGCCAGCAGCCGCGTGTATTCTGCAACTAATGAAAAACTGTTTTTT.

The chain has TRBV5-1 and TRBJ2-5; no definite D call. The CDR3 has 14 residues. CDR1 is SGHRS and CDR2 is YFSETQ in the germline V gene. Trimming took off 4 bases at V and 0 bases at J, with 10 bases between the two ends. CDR3 loop: CASSGGAYQETQYF. The CDR3 DNA reads as TGCGCCAGCAGCGGCGGCGCGTACCAAGAGACCCAGTACTTC.

The V gene is TRBV20-1, the J gene TRBJ2-7; 12 bases map to TRBD2. Germline V CDR1 and CDR2: DFQATT, SNEGSKA (reference sequence). The CDR3 has 15 amino acids. V was pared by 3 bases and J by 5 bases, with 8 bases of the junction left unmatched. The CDR3 sequence is CSASVLTSGSNEQYF. DNA for the CDR3: TGCAGTGCTAGTGTTCTGACTAGCGGGAGTAACGAGCAGTACTTC.

The V call is TRBV28, the J call TRBJ1-4, with 7 bases that match TRBD1. Germline assignment: CDR1 MDHEN and CDR2 SYDVKM. Trimming took 1 base from V and 7 from J; bases not matched to a gene: 9. The CDR3 contains 16 residues. CDR3 DNA sequence: TGTGCCAGCAGTTTATCCCTACAGGGGCTTGGTGAAAAACTGTTTTTT. This translates into CASSLSLQGLGEKLFF.

This chain joins TRBV5-4 and TRBJ2-1, with D hard to call. Germline V gene lookup returns CDR1 SGHNT and CDR2 YYREEE (reference sequence). There are 11 residues in the CDR3. Trimming removed 4 bases from V and 5 bases from J, with 4 bases in between. The CDR3 here is CASSQDNEQFF. CDR3 nucleotide sequence: TGTGCCAGCAGCCAGGACAATGAGCAGTTCTTC.

This chain uses TRBV2 with TRBJ2-3, with TRBD2 matching over 7 bases. The CDR3 totals 15 residues. CDR1 and CDR2 (germline): SNHLY, FYNNEI. J was trimmed by 2 bases and V by 6 bases; bases with no gene match: 8. This CDR3 reads CASSKLATLTDTQYF. CDR3 bases: TGTGCCAGCAGCAAACTAGCGACACTCACAGATACGCAGTATTTT.

The chain uses TRBV5-1 and TRBJ1-3; D ambiguous. Germline V gene lookup returns CDR1 SGHRS and CDR2 YFSETQ. Trimming removed 0 bases at V and 4 bases at J, with 14 bases between. The CDR3 is 16 amino acids. CDR3 sequence (DNA): TGCGCCAGCAGCTTGGGAGGTAGCGCGGGAGGAAACACCATATATTTT. This translates into CASSLGGSAGGNTIYF.